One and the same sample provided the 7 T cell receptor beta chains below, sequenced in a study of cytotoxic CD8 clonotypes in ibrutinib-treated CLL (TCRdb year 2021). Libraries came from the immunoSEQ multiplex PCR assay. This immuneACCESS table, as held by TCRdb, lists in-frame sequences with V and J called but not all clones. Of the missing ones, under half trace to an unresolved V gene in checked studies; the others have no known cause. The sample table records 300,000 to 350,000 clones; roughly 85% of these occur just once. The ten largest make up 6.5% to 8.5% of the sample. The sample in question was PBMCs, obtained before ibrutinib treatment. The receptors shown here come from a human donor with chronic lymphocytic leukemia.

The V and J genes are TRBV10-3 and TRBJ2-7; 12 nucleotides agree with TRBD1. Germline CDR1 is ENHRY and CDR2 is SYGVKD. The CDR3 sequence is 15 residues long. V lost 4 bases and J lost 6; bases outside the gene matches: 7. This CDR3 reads CAISGPGQGASEQYF. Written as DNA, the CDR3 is TGTGCCATCAGTGGCCCGGGACAGGGGGCGAGCGAGCAGTACTTC.

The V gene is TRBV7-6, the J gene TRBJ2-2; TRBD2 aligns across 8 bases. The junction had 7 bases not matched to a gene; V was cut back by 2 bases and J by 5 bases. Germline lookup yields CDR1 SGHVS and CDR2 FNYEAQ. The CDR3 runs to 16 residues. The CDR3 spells CASSLLLREVTGELFF. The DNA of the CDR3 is TGTGCCAGCAGCTTATTATTGCGGGAGGTAACCGGGGAGCTGTTTTTT.

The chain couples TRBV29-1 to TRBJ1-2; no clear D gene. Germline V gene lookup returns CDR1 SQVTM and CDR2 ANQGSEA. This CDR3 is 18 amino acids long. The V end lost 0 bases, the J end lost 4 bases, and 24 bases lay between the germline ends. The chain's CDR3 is CSVEDRGSAEGLIYGYTF. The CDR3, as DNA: TGCAGCGTTGAAGATCGTGGTTCAGCGGAGGGTCTTATCTATGGCTACACCTTC.

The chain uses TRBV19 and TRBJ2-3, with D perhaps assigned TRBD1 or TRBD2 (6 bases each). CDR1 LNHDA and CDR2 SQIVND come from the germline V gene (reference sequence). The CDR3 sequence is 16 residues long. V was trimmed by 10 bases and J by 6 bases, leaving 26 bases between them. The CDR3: CATEGGRVSGKDTQYF. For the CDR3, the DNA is TGTGCCACCGAGGGGGGAAGGGTGTCGGGTAAGGATACGCAGTATTTT. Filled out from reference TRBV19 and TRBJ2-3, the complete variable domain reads DGGITQSPKYLFRKEGQNVTLSCEQNLNHDAMYWYRQDPGQGLRLIYYSQIVNDFQKGDIAEGYSVSREKKESFPLTVTSAQKNPTAFYLCATEGGRVSGKDTQYFGPGTRLTVL.

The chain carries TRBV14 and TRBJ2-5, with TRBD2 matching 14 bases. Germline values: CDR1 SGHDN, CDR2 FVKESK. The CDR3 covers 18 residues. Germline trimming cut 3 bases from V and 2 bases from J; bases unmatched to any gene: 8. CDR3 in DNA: TGTGCCAGCAGCCAGCCGGGACTAGCGGGAGCGACACAAGAGACCCAGTACTTC. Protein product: CASSQPGLAGATQETQYF.

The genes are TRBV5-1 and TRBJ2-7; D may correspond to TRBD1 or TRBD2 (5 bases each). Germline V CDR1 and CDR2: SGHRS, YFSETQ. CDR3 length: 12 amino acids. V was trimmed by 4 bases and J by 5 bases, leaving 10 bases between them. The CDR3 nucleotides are TGCGCCAGCAGCAAGGGGACCCACGAGCAGTACTTC. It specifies CASSKGTHEQYF.

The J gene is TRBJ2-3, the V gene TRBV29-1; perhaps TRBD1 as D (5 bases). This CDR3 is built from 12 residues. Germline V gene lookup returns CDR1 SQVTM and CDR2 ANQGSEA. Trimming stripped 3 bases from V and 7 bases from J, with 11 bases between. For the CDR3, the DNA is TGCAGCGTTGAGGAGCAGGGTTATACGCAGTATTTT. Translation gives CSVEEQGYTQYF.